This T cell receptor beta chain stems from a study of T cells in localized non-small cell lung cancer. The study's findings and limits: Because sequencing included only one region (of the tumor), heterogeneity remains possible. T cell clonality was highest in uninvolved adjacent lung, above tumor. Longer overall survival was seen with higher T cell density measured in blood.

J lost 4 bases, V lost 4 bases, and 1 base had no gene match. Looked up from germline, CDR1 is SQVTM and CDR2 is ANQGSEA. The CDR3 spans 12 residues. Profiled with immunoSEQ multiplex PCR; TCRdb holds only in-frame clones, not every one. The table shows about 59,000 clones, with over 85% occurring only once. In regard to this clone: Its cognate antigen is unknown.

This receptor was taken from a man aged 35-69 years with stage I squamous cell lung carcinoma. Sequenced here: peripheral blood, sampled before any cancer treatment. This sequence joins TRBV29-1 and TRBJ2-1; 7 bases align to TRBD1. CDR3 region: CSVAGQYNEQFF. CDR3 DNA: TGCAGCGTTGCGGGACAGTACAATGAGCAGTTCTTC.